This is a list of T cell receptor beta chains from one sample in a study of cytomegalovirus exposure and HLA in healthy donors. TCRdb's table, derived via immunoSEQ multiplex PCR, lists solely in-frame clones and lacks some. The sample has some 74,000 clones; 80% to 95% are singletons. Material for sequencing was PBMCs. All receptors derive from a woman in her thirties in good health and CMV-seronegative. CDR3s include the opening cysteine and the closing phenylalanine or tryptophan. A D gene is named only where the DNA matches it firmly. Clone size, where shown, is once, few, many, or a class for clones that have expanded.

>TRBJ2-1|TRBD1|once|TRBV29-1
TGCAGCGTAGCCCGACAGGGGGCGAGAAAAGGTGAGCAGTTCTTC
CSVARQGARKGEQFF
>TRBJ2-2|TRBD2|-|TRBV7-9
TGTGCCAGCAGCCCACCCCGAGCGGGAGAGGGAATTATTCTGGGGGAGCTGTTTTTT
CASSPPRAGEGIILGELFF
>TRBJ2-7|TRBD1|-|TRBV25-1
TGTGCCAGCAGTGGAGATCGGGACAGATTCTACGAGCAGTACTTC
CASSGDRDRFYEQYF
>TRBJ2-3|TRBD2|-|TRBV11-2
TGTGCCAGCAGCTGGGACTACCAAGATACGCAGTATTTT
CASSWDYQDTQYF
>TRBJ2-5|-|-|TRBV2
TGTGCCAGCAGTGAAATTATATATGGGCGGGGAGAGACCCAGTACTTC
CASSEIIYGRGETQYF
>TRBJ1-1|TRBD1|-|TRBV7-9
TGTGCCAGCAGCAGCACCTCCGGGACAGGAATGAACACTGAAGCTTTCTTT
CASSSTSGTGMNTEAFF
>TRBJ1-1|TRBD1|-|TRBV29-1
TGCAGCGTTAGCCGGGACAGGGGGAACACTGAAGCTTTCTTT
CSVSRDRGNTEAFF
>TRBJ2-5|TRBD1|once|TRBV2
TGTGCCAGCCACAGAGACAGGGGAGAGACCCAGTACTTC
CASHRDRGETQYF
>TRBJ2-1|-|-|TRBV11-2
TGTGCCAGCACCCTAATGGCAGGGGCTAGGTCCTACAATGAGCAGTTCTTC
CASTLMAGARSYNEQFF
>TRBJ1-2|TRBD1|-|TRBV18
TGTGCCAGCTCACCAGGGGCAGGGGGCGACTATGGCTACACCTTC
CASSPGAGGDYGYTF
>TRBJ2-7|-|-|TRBV7-8
TGTGCCAGCCTTGGACAAGAAGCTACGGAGCAGTACTTC
CASLGQEATEQYF
>TRBJ2-1|TRBD2|-|TRBV30
TGTGCCTGGAGTGCCTACGGGGGGGCTAAGAGCTCCTACAATGAGCAGTTCTTC
CAWSAYGGAKSSYNEQFF
>TRBJ2-7|TRBD2|-|TRBV5-1
TGCGCCAGCACACAAAAACCCTTAAGCGGGGGGAGGATCTACGAGCAGTACTTC
CASTQKPLSGGRIYEQYF
>TRBJ1-3|TRBD1|-|TRBV7-9
TGTGCCAGCGGACCTTGGGACAGGGGCGGAAACACCATATATTTT
CASGPWDRGGNTIYF
>TRBJ2-7|-|-|TRBV7-6
TGTGCCAGCAGCTTACAGGCTAGCGAGAGGTACGAGCAGTACTTC
CASSLQASERYEQYF
>TRBJ1-4|TRBD1|-|TRBV27
TGTGCCAGCAGTTACGACAGGGGTGGTGAAAAACTGTTTTTT
CASSYDRGGEKLFF
>TRBJ2-1|-|-|TRBV12-5
TGTGCTAGTAGAGGGCCGGGTAATGAGCAGTTCTTC
CASRGPGNEQFF
>TRBJ1-1|TRBD1|-|TRBV30
TGTGCCTGCATAACCCTGGACAGGGTGAACACTGAAGCTTTCTTT
CACITLDRVNTEAFF
>TRBJ1-5|-|once|TRBV28
TGTGCCAGCAGTTTAGAGGATTATAGCAATCAGCCCCAGCATTTT
CASSLEDYSNQPQHF
>TRBJ2-1|TRBD2|-|TRBV4-1
TGCGCCAGCAGCCAAGTCGAGGCGGGAGTTCTCAATGAGCAGTTCTTC
CASSQVEAGVLNEQFF
>TRBJ2-1|TRBD2|once|TRBV27
TGTGCCAGCAGTTCCGAGCGGGAACGGGATGAGCAGTTCTTC
CASSSERERDEQFF
>TRBJ1-2|TRBD1|-|TRBV27
TGTGCCAGCAGCTTTGGACAGGAGGTCGGAATACGAGGCTACACCTTC
CASSFGQEVGIRGYTF
>TRBJ2-3|TRBD2|-|TRBV5-6
TGTGCCAGCAGCTTGCGAACCGGGACTAGCGGCACAGATACGCAGTATTTT
CASSLRTGTSGTDTQYF
>TRBJ1-3|TRBD1|-|TRBV5-1
TGCGCCAGCAGCTGGTCTCTGGACAGGAGTAACACCATATATTTT
CASSWSLDRSNTIYF
>TRBJ2-3|-|once|TRBV5-1
TGCGCCAGCAGGGGGAGGACTATTCGCACAGATACGCAGTATTTT
CASRGRTIRTDTQYF
>TRBJ2-1|TRBD2|-|TRBV9
TGTGCCAGCAGCATCGGGACTAGTCACAATGAGCAGTTCTTC
CASSIGTSHNEQFF
>TRBJ2-7|TRBD1|-|TRBV5-1
TGCGCCAGCAGCCGGACAGGGGTAGGAGAGCAGTACTTC
CASSRTGVGEQYF
>TRBJ1-5|-|-|TRBV6-6
TGTGCCAGCAGACATAACAGGGAAGATCAGCCCCAGCATTTT
CASRHNREDQPQHF